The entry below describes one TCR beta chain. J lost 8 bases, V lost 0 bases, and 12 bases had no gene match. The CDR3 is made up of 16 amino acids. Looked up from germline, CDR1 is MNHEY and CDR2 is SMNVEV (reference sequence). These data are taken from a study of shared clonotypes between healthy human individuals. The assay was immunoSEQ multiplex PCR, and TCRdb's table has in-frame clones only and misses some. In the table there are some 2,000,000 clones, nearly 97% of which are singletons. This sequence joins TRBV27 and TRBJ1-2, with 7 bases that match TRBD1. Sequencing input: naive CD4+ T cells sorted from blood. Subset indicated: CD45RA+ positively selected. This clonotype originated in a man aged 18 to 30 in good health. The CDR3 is CASSLSFGQEFWGYTF. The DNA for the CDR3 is TGTGCCAGCAGTTTATCGTTTGGACAGGAGTTTTGGGGCTACACCTTC.